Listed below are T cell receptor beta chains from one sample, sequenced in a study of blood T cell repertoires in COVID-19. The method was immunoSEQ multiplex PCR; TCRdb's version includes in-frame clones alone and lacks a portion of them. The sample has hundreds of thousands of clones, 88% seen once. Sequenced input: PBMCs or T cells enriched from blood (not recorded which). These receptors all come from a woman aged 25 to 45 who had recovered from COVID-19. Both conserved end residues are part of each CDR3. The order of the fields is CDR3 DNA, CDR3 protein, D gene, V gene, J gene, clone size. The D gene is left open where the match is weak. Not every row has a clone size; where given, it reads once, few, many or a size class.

TGTGCCACCAGTGATCCTGCTCAGGGGCTTAATCAGCCCCAGCATTTT	CATSDPAQGLNQPQHF	-	TRBV24-1	TRBJ1-5	-
TGTGCCAGCAGCCAAGATCTGAGAAGAGATACGCAGTATTTT	CASSQDLRRDTQYF	-	TRBV3-1/TRBV3-2	TRBJ2-3	-
TGCGCCAGCAGCCTGGGTACCAGTCAGGGGTCTGAAAAACTGTTTTTT	CASSLGTSQGSEKLFF	-	TRBV5-1	TRBJ1-4	-
TGTGCCAGCAGTCTCCCTCGAGGGGGGGCCGACCATACGCAGTATTTT	CASSLPRGGADHTQYF	-	TRBV28	TRBJ2-3	once
TGTGCCAGCCGGGACGGAGGGATAGGCTACACCTTC	CASRDGGIGYTF	-	TRBV28	TRBJ1-2	-
TGTGCCATCAGTGAAATCAATGGCTACACCTTC	CAISEINGYTF	-	TRBV10-3	TRBJ1-2	-
TGTGCCAGCAGCTTGAGGCGGCTTAACTATGGCTACACCTTC	CASSLRRLNYGYTF	-	TRBV5-6	TRBJ1-2	-
TGTGCCAGCTTCCGAGGACAGGGGGCTTTTTCACCCCTCCACTTT	CASFRGQGAFSPLHF	TRBD1	TRBV2	TRBJ1-6	-
TGTGCCTGGAGGGTAAAGGGATTAGGGGACACTGAAGCTTTCTTT	CAWRVKGLGDTEAFF	-	TRBV30	TRBJ1-1	-
TGTGCCAGCAGTAGAAATAGCGGGAGGCTACGCGAGCAGTACTTC	CASSRNSGRLREQYF	TRBD2	TRBV6-5	TRBJ2-7	once
TGTGCCAGCAAAACGGGACAGGGACGGTTCGAACAGTACTTC	CASKTGQGRFEQYF	TRBD1	TRBV7-2	TRBJ2-7	-
TGTGCCAGCTCCACTCTGGACAGTAGCAATCAGCCCCAGCATTTT	CASSTLDSSNQPQHF	-	TRBV18	TRBJ1-5	-
TGTGCCAGTAGAGGCCCGGGACAGTCAAATCAGCCCCAGCATTTT	CASRGPGQSNQPQHF	TRBD1	TRBV19	TRBJ1-5	-
TGTGCCAGCAGCTCCTCGCTACCGGGAGAACTACAAGAGACCCAGTACTTC	CASSSSLPGELQETQYF	-	TRBV7-3	TRBJ2-5	-
TGCGCCAGCAGCCAAGCACTAAACGTCGAAAAACTGTTTTTT	CASSQALNVEKLFF	-	TRBV4-3	TRBJ1-4	once
TGCGCCAGCAGCTTGGCCCTGGGCGGGCTTCCCTATGGCTACACCTTC	CASSLALGGLPYGYTF	-	TRBV5-1	TRBJ1-2	-
TGTGCCAGCAGCCTCAGGAACTCTAACTATGGCTACACCTTC	CASSLRNSNYGYTF	-	TRBV9	TRBJ1-2	-
TGTGCCAGCAGCGTGAAGGGAGTGGGTGAAAAACTGTTTTTT	CASSVKGVGEKLFF	-	TRBV9	TRBJ1-4	few
TGTGCCAGCAGTTTATCCGGGACTAGCGGGAGGGCGGGGGAGACCCAGTACTTC	CASSLSGTSGRAGETQYF	TRBD2	TRBV27	TRBJ2-5	-
TGTGCCAGCGGACAGGGACGGGGAAAATATGGCTACACCTTC	CASGQGRGKYGYTF	TRBD1	TRBV27	TRBJ1-2	-
TGTGCCAGCAGCTTAGGACAGGGTATTAGGATGTATACGCAGTATTTT	CASSLGQGIRMYTQYF	TRBD1	TRBV7-8	TRBJ2-3	-
TGTGCCAGCAGTTTAGACAGGGGTTACGAGCAGTACTTC	CASSLDRGYEQYF	TRBD1	TRBV27	TRBJ2-7	-
TGTGCCAGCAGCGTATACGCTAGCTCTGGAAACACCATATATTTT	CASSVYASSGNTIYF	-	TRBV9	TRBJ1-3	-
TGTGCCAGCAGCTTAGAGGGTGCGGCAAGGCAAGTTAGTTTT	CASSLEGAARQVSF	-	TRBV11-2	TRBJ2-3	-
TGCAGCGTTACAGGGGGCACGGGTGAAAAACTGTTTTTT	CSVTGGTGEKLFF	TRBD1	TRBV29-1	TRBJ1-4	-
TGTGCCAGCTCACCAGATACACCGGGACAGGGCTCCTATGGCTACACCTTC	CASSPDTPGQGSYGYTF	TRBD1	TRBV18	TRBJ1-2	-
TGTGCCAGCAGCTTAAATTCGGAAAACATTCAGTACTTC	CASSLNSENIQYF	-	TRBV7-8	TRBJ2-4	-
TGTGCCAGCATAGGGGAGGATTCACCCCTCCACTTT	CASIGEDSPLHF	-	TRBV2	TRBJ1-6	-
TGTGCCAGCAGCCGATCTTTAGCGGGATCCACAGATACGCAGTATTTT	CASSRSLAGSTDTQYF	TRBD2	TRBV3-1/TRBV3-2	TRBJ2-3	once
TGTGCCAGCAGTTTATCTTGGAGTCTCTACGAGCAGTACTTC	CASSLSWSLYEQYF	-	TRBV27	TRBJ2-7	once
TGCGCCAGCAGCTTGCATCCGACAGATGACACTGAAGCTTTCTTT	CASSLHPTDDTEAFF	-	TRBV5-1	TRBJ1-1	-
TGTGCCGCATTTCCGGGACAACCCAATCAGCCCCAGCATTTT	CAAFPGQPNQPQHF	-	TRBV24-1	TRBJ1-5	-
TGTGCCAGCAGCGCACCGACCGGGACAGACACTGAAGCTTTCTTT	CASSAPTGTDTEAFF	TRBD1	TRBV9	TRBJ1-1	-
TGTGCCACCAGCCCCGGGTGGCTAGCGGGAGCGGAGACAGATACGCAGTATTTT	CATSPGWLAGAETDTQYF	TRBD2	TRBV24-1	TRBJ2-3	-
TGTGCCAGCAGCTTAGAGGGGATATACAATGAGCAGTTCTTC	CASSLEGIYNEQFF	-	TRBV7-9	TRBJ2-1	-
TGTGCCAGCTCACCATGGAGACAGGAAACTTCCCTCCACTTT	CASSPWRQETSLHF	-	TRBV18	TRBJ1-6	-
TGTGCCAGCAGTGACAACGGGGAGAATTCACCCCTCCACTTT	CASSDNGENSPLHF	-	TRBV6-4	TRBJ1-6	few
TGTGCCAGCAGCGGAACAGGGGGCAAAAGTGAGCAGTTCTTC	CASSGTGGKSEQFF	TRBD1	TRBV3-1/TRBV3-2	TRBJ2-1	few
TGTGCCAGCAGCTTAGATAGGGCAGGGGGCAATCAGCCCCAGCATTTT	CASSLDRAGGNQPQHF	-	TRBV7-8	TRBJ1-5	few
TGTGCCAGCAGCCCTCCTGGGACTAGCGGGAGTGTTTATGGGGCCGGGGAGCTGTTTTTT	CASSPPGTSGSVYGAGELFF	TRBD2	TRBV7-8	TRBJ2-2	-